This entry lists 22 T cell receptor beta chains sequenced from one sample in a study of technical replicates of blood from a few donors. Clones were sequenced by immunoSEQ multiplex PCR, and TCRdb holds only the in-frame ones, with some missing. This table has some 77,000 clones, about 86% appearing once. The sequenced material came from PBMCs. These receptors were obtained from a human donor in good health. Some clones in this sample may be carry-over from other donors' samples.

The chain has TRBV5-1 and TRBJ2-2, with D perhaps TRBD2 (5 bases). The germline V gene encodes CDR1 SGHRS and CDR2 YFSETQ. V was clipped by 5 bases and J by 6 bases, with 14 bases between them. CDR3 length: 14 amino acids. CDR3 residues: CASRPDPGAGELFF. CDR3 nucleotide sequence: TGCGCCAGCAGACCGGACCCCGGGGCCGGGGAGCTGTTTTTT.

V is TRBV6-1 and J is TRBJ2-6; the D is unclear. The CDR3 loop spans 16 amino acids. Per germline, CDR1 MNHNS and CDR2 SASEGT. V was cut by 3 bases and J by 2 bases, with 11 bases left in between. The CDR3 loop is CASSDLVSAGANVLTF. CDR3 sequence (DNA): TGTGCCAGCAGTGATTTAGTAAGTGCTGGGGCCAACGTCCTGACTTTC.

The chain joins TRBV27 to TRBJ2-5; 8 bases line up with TRBD1. V shed 1 base, J shed 6 bases, and the junction held 7 bases outside the gene matches. The germline gives CDR1 MNHEY, CDR2 SMNVEV (reference sequence). CDR3 length: 15 amino acids. CDR3 sequence reads: CASSLFQGAEKTQYF. The CDR3, as DNA: TGTGCCAGCAGTTTATTCCAGGGGGCAGAGAAGACCCAGTACTTC.

The V and J genes are TRBV15 and TRBJ2-5, with 7 bases aligning to TRBD2. Germline assignment: CDR1 LNHNV and CDR2 YYDKDF (reference sequence). Unmatched junction bases numbered 7, after V lost 5 bases and J lost 1 base. The CDR3 has 15 residues. The chain's CDR3 is CATSPGKRGQETQYF. The CDR3 bases are TGTGCCACCAGCCCCGGGAAGCGGGGCCAAGAGACCCAGTACTTC.

This chain uses TRBV2 with TRBJ1-5; D is ambiguous. Germline CDR1 SNHLY, CDR2 FYNNEI. The CDR3 is 14 amino acids. Trimming shortened V by 6 bases and J by 5 bases, and 14 bases separated the two germline ends. DNA of the CDR3: TGTGCCAGCAGGCCCGACGGAGACTATCAGCCCCAGCATTTT. Translated, it gives CASRPDGDYQPQHF.

This chain joins TRBV2 and TRBJ1-3; D remains unclear. Germline values: CDR1 SNHLY, CDR2 FYNNEI. The CDR3 runs to 13 residues. Trimming pared 1 base from V and 7 bases from J, leaving 8 bases between. The CDR3 is CASSEVRRNTIYF. The CDR3 nucleotides are TGTGCCAGCAGTGAAGTGAGGAGGAACACCATATATTTT.

This sequence joins TRBV11-2 and TRBJ2-5; the match to TRBD2 covers 8 bases. Germline CDR1 reads SGHAT; CDR2 reads FQNNGV. The CDR3 extends over 15 amino acids. J lost 4 bases, V lost 3 bases, and 7 bases had no gene match. CDR3 nucleotide sequence: TGTGCCAGCAGCTTGAGCGGGAGTGGGCTAGAGACCCAGTACTTC. It encodes CASSLSGSGLETQYF.

The chain couples TRBV7-9 to TRBJ2-2, with a tentative D call TRBD2 (6 bases). V shed 4 bases and J shed 4 bases, with 16 bases lying between them. The CDR3 sequence is 16 residues long. Germline V gene data show CDR1 as SEHNR and CDR2 as FQNEAQ (reference sequence). The DNA for the CDR3 is TGTGCCAGCAGCTCGGGTGCGGGGCTTAGCACCGGGGAGCTGTTTTTT. Translated: CASSSGAGLSTGELFF.

The genes are TRBV2 and TRBJ2-7; no clear D gene. The CDR3 has 12 amino acids. Trimming removed 5 bases at V and 3 bases at J, with 8 bases between. Per the germline V gene, CDR1 is SNHLY and CDR2 is FYNNEI. CDR3 in amino acids: CASSQALYEQYF. CDR3 DNA sequence: TGTGCCAGCAGTCAGGCCCTCTACGAGCAGTACTTC.

The rearrangement links TRBV18 to TRBJ2-5; 10 bases agree with TRBD1. Germline loops: CDR1 KGHSH, CDR2 LQKENI. The CDR3 is 15 residues long. The V segment lost 3 bases and the J segment 1 base; nucleotides outside the gene matches: 2. In DNA form, the CDR3 reads TGTGCCAGCTCACCGCGGACAGGGGGCCAAGAGACCCAGTACTTC. Amino acids: CASSPRTGGQETQYF.

For the CDR3, the DNA is TGTGCCAGCAGCCCCCTGGGGGCAGCCGCCAGGCAGTACTTC. Its protein product is CASSPLGAAARQYF. The chain employs TRBV5-6 and TRBJ2-7; weak D call: TRBD1 (6 bases). CDR3 length: 14 residues. V was shortened by 4 bases and J by 9 bases, with 20 bases between the two germline ends. Germline CDR1 reads SGHDT; CDR2 reads YYEEEE.

In the case of this clone: This specimen includes other DNA sequences encoding the same CDR3. The chain joins TRBV7-2 to TRBJ2-7; D gene unclear. The CDR3 is 12 amino acids. The germline CDR1 and CDR2 sequences are SGHTA and FQGNSA. The germline V and J ends were trimmed by 5 bases and 0 bases, with 5 bases remaining between them. As DNA, the CDR3 is TGTGCCAGCAGCCGGAGCTCCTACGAGCAGTACTTC. Encoded protein: CASSRSSYEQYF.

This chain connects TRBV5-1 to TRBJ2-7; TRBD1 matches 8 bases. Germline trimming cut 4 bases from V and 1 base from J; bases unmatched to any gene: 4. Germline CDR1 SGHRS, CDR2 YFSETQ. The CDR3 has 14 residues. CDR3 sequence reads: CASSTGQGSYEQYF. CDR3 in DNA: TGCGCCAGCAGCACCGGACAGGGATCCTACGAGCAGTACTTC.

On this clone: Other DNA sequences within the sample encode an identical CDR3. V and J are TRBV20-1 and TRBJ1-1; D gene ambiguous. The germline CDR1 and CDR2 sequences are DFQATT and SNEGSKA (reference sequence). V was shortened by 6 bases and J by 2 bases, with 7 bases between the two germline ends. CDR3 length equals 11 residues. The CDR3 coding sequence is TGCAGTGCCCGAGAAAACACTGAAGCTTTCTTT. This codes for CSARENTEAFF.

The chain combines TRBV6-6 with TRBJ1-1, with a weak D call TRBD1 (5 bases). The V gene's germline CDR1 is MNHNY and CDR2 SVGAGI (reference sequence). The germline V and J ends were trimmed by 5 bases and 3 bases, with 13 bases remaining between them. This CDR3 spans 14 amino acids. CDR3 coding DNA: TGTGCCAGCAGTGGGGGGGGGAGTGACACTGAAGCTTTCTTT. It codes for CASSGGGSDTEAFF.

There are a few counts of this clone. This sequence joins TRBV7-9 and TRBJ1-6; 7 nucleotides align to TRBD1. The germline V gene encodes CDR1 SEHNR and CDR2 FQNEAQ (reference sequence). The CDR3 is made up of 14 amino acids. The V and J ends lost 1 base and 10 bases, in that order; junction bases with no gene match: 4. CDR3: CASSLVGGRSPLHF. CDR3 coding DNA: TGTGCCAGCAGCTTAGTAGGGGGCAGGTCACCCCTCCACTTT.

Remarks on this clone: Sequence at one end of the junction differs from germline and may be a read error. The chain employs TRBV30 and TRBJ2-7, with D perhaps matching TRBD1 (5 bases). The CDR3 contains 12 residues. Germline V gene lookup returns CDR1 GTSNPN and CDR2 SVGIG (reference sequence). In DNA, the CDR3 is TGTGCCTGGAGTGAATTGGGGCCAAGACAGAACTTC. Residues: CAWSELGPRQNF.

The rearrangement uses TRBV7-2 and TRBJ1-2; D is ambiguous. Trimming pared 4 bases from V and 0 bases from J, leaving 9 bases between. CDR1 is SGHTA, CDR2 FQGNSA, per germline. The CDR3 consists of 14 residues. The CDR3 region is CASSSGTPNYGYTF. CDR3 sequence (DNA): TGTGCCAGCAGCTCAGGAACACCTAACTATGGCTACACCTTC. Supplemented by reference TRBV7-2 and TRBJ1-2, the full variable domain reads GAGVSQSPSNKVTEKGKDVELRCDPISGHTALYWYRQSLGQGLEFLIYFQGNSAPDKSGLPSDRFSAERTGGSVSTLTIQRTQQEDSAVYLCASSSGTPNYGYTFGSGTRLTVV.

The CDR3 is CASSLVGGVVYNEQFF. The CDR3, as DNA: TGTGCCAGCAGCTTAGTGGGGGGGGTGGTTTACAATGAGCAGTTCTTC. This chain links TRBV11-3 with TRBJ2-1; 7 nucleotides line up with TRBD2. The CDR3 spans 16 residues. Germline V gene lookup returns CDR1 SGHNT and CDR2 YENEEA. V lost 1 base to trimming and J lost 4 bases; unmatched junction nucleotides: 7.

The chain couples TRBV10-3 to TRBJ2-3; weak D call: TRBD1 (5 bases). From germline, CDR1 is ENHRY and CDR2 SYGVKD. CDR3 length equals 12 residues. V lost 6 bases to trimming and J lost 12 bases, with 16 bases between them. This CDR3 is CAIRDNRFGQYF. The CDR3 bases are TGTGCCATCAGAGACAACAGGTTTGGTCAGTATTTT.

This chain connects TRBV7-8 to TRBJ1-5; a possible D gene is TRBD1 (5 bases). This CDR3 is built from 15 residues. Trimming shortened V by 5 bases and J by 4 bases, and 15 bases separated the two germline ends. Germline V lookup: CDR1 SGHVS, CDR2 FQNEAQ. The CDR3 nucleotides are TGTGCCAGCAGCCCTCCCGCGGGGGGGAATCAGCCCCAGCATTTT. It translates to CASSPPAGGNQPQHF.

This clone was detected a few times. The V gene is TRBV4-1, the J gene TRBJ1-4; no definite D call. V gave up 0 bases and J gave up 5 bases, with 10 bases separating them. Germline assignment: CDR1 MGHRA and CDR2 YSYEKL. This CDR3 is built from 15 residues. For the CDR3, the DNA is TGCGCCAGCAGCCAAGACGGTTCGGAGAATGAAAAACTGTTTTTT. Residues: CASSQDGSENEKLFF.